The 14 T cell receptor beta chains below were found in one sample sequenced in a study of T cell clonality in common variable immunodeficiency. Assay: immunoSEQ multiplex PCR; the TCRdb copy retains only in-frame clones and omits some. The table lists tens of thousands of clones, no singletons, with approximately 2% in the top ten. Specimen: peripheral blood mononuclear cells. The source of these receptors is a person aged 18 to 75 in good health.

This clone came up many times. The sequence runs out 3 residues before the end of the CDR3; the remainder is reconstructed from the germline J gene. V gene TRBV2 combines with J gene TRBJ2-1; maybe TRBD2 (5 bases). The CDR3 covers 13 residues. Germline CDR1 is SNHLY and CDR2 is FYNNEI. Trimming stripped 8 bases from V and 0 bases from J, with 8 bases between. CDR3 region: CASGSGSYNEQFF. The sequenced part of the CDR3 DNA is TGTGCCAGCGGGAGCGGCTCCTACAATGAG.

This clone was counted many times. The observed sequence ends 3 residues before the CDR3 terminus, with the missing tail filled in from the germline J gene. V gene TRBV7-3 combines with J gene TRBJ2-1; 14 nucleotides match TRBD2. CDR1 and CDR2 (germline): SGHTA, FQGTGA. The CDR3 runs to 19 residues. The junction had 9 bases not matched to a gene; V was cut back by 0 bases and J by 5 bases. The DNA read from the CDR3 is TGTGCCAGCAGCTTAACCTCAGGGACTAGCGGGAGCCGAAACAATGAG. Its translation is CASSLTSGTSGSRNNE. The whole CDR3 reads CASSLTSGTSGSRNNEQFF.

This clone was counted many times. The read stops 3 residues short of the end of the CDR3; the missing end is completed from the germline J gene. This chain connects TRBV30 to TRBJ2-3, with 10 bases aligning to TRBD2. The germline CDR1 and CDR2 sequences are GTSNPN and SVGIG (reference sequence). Losses at the gene ends were 1 base for V and 3 bases for J; bases not matched to a gene: 4. The CDR3 runs 15 residues. Incomplete CDR3 DNA: TGTGCCTGGAGTGGGCGACTAGCGGGTACAGATACG. Residues: CAWSGRLAGTDT. The entire CDR3 reads CAWSGRLAGTDTQYF.

Of note for this clone: Read sequence stops 3 residues before the CDR3 end, and the germline J gene provides the missing end. The chain carries TRBV20-1 and TRBJ1-1; the D gene is possibly TRBD1 (5 bases). The CDR3 covers 13 residues. CDR1 is DFQATT and CDR2 is SNEGSKA in the germline V gene (reference sequence). V was clipped by 1 base and J by 6 bases, with 12 bases between them. The sequenced CDR3 bases are TGCAGTGCTAGAGTCGGGGGTTTGGCTGAA. Translating it yields CSARVGGLAE. The entire CDR3 sequence reads CSARVGGLAEAFF.

This clone was observed at least ten times. Read sequence stops 3 residues before the CDR3 end, and the germline J gene provides the missing end. The chain recombines TRBV2 with TRBJ1-4; D not certain. The CDR3 consists of 12 residues. The germline V gene has CDR1 SNHLY and CDR2 FYNNEI. Trimming removed 10 bases from V and 7 bases from J, with 13 bases in between. Incomplete CDR3 DNA: TGTGCCACCACAGAACAGAGTGAAAAA. The encoded protein is CATTEQSEK. The full CDR3 reads CATTEQSEKLFF.

This clone has at least ten counts. The read is 3 residues too short to cover the CDR3 end, so that end is filled in from the germline J gene. The chain carries TRBV20-1 and TRBJ1-2; possible D gene TRBD1, 6 bases. The CDR3 totals 13 residues. Germline-derived CDR1 and CDR2 are DFQATT and SNEGSKA (reference sequence). Trimming removed 2 bases from V and 7 bases from J, with 14 bases in between. CDR3 sequence: CSARRSGGIGYTF. Incomplete CDR3 DNA: TGCAGTGCTAGAAGGTCGGGGGGCATTGGC.

This clone was seen repeatedly, ten times or more. The CDR3 loop is CASSPRGRETSGDYEQYF. Partial CDR3 DNA: TGTGCCAGCAGCCCTAGGGGCAGGGAGACTAGCGGGGACTACGAG. The chain couples TRBV7-6 to TRBJ2-7; 11 nucleotides match TRBD2. The sequenced fragment ends 3 residues before the CDR3 boundary, so the rest is inferred from the germline J gene. After removal of 5 bases from V and 3 bases from J, the junction contained 15 bases not matched to a gene. The CDR3 has 18 residues. CDR1 and CDR2 from the germline V gene are SGHVS and FNYEAQ.

In its sample, this clone was seen many times. The read ends 3 residues before the CDR3 terminus; that terminus is restored from the germline J gene. The V call is TRBV18, the J call TRBJ2-1, with a weak D call TRBD1 (5 bases). The CDR3 sequence is 15 residues long. Germline V gene sequence: CDR1 KGHSH, CDR2 LQKENI. V was cut by 2 bases and J by 3 bases, with 11 bases left in between. CDR3 sequence: CASSPGQGYYNEQFF. The DNA read from the CDR3 is TGTGCCAGCTCACCAGGTCAGGGCTACTACAATGAG.

There are many counts of this clone. Read coverage stops 3 residues before the CDR3 terminus; the germline J gene supplies the remainder. The rearrangement links TRBV19 to TRBJ1-6; D remains unclear. Trimming removed 5 bases at V and 7 bases at J, with 15 bases between. Germline loops: CDR1 LNHDA, CDR2 SQIVND (reference sequence). CDR3 length: 15 residues. CDR3 protein: CASSARHEKNSPLHF. The CDR3 bases that were read are TGTGCCAGTAGTGCCAGACACGAGAAAAATTCACCC.

This clone was found many times. The CDR3 end is not reached by the read, which stops 3 residues before it; the germline J gene fills it in. The chain combines TRBV6-2 or TRBV6-3 with TRBJ1-5; possible D gene TRBD1, 5 bases. The germline V gene has CDR1 MNHEY and CDR2 SVGEGT. The CDR3 is 16 residues long. The V end was cut by 0 bases, the J end by 6 bases, with 15 bases between. CDR3 in amino acids: CASSYSRGQIGQPQHF. Partial CDR3 DNA: TGTGCCAGCAGTTACTCAAGAGGACAAATTGGTCAGCCC.

About this clone itself: The read stops 3 residues short of the end of the CDR3; the missing end is completed from the germline J gene. The chain combines TRBV30 with TRBJ1-4, with D tentatively TRBD1 (6 bases). The CDR3 runs to 13 residues. V lost 5 bases, J lost 5 bases, and 12 bases lay in between. Germline V gene data show CDR1 as GTSNPN and CDR2 as SVGIG (reference sequence). The part of the CDR3 DNA that was read is TGTGCCTGGGGTGGACAGTTAAATGAAAAA. Its translation: CAWGGQLNEK. The entire CDR3 protein is CAWGGQLNEKLFF.

Ten or more counts support this clone. The read falls 3 residues short of the CDR3 end, and the missing part is taken from the germline J gene. The V and J genes are TRBV20-1 and TRBJ1-6; 9 nucleotides agree with TRBD1. Trimming removed 5 bases from V and 8 bases from J; junction bases left unmatched: 10. Germline CDR1 and CDR2: DFQATT and SNEGSKA (reference sequence). This CDR3 has 15 amino acids. The DNA read from the CDR3 is TGCAGTGCTCCCCGGGACAGGGCAGGGCATTCACCC. Translation gives CSAPRDRAGHSP. In full, the CDR3 is CSAPRDRAGHSPLHF.

This clone has a count of ten or more. The observed sequence ends 3 residues before the CDR3 terminus, with the missing tail filled in from the germline J gene. The genes are TRBV20-1 and TRBJ1-4; tentative D call: TRBD1 (5 bases). From germline, CDR1 is DFQATT and CDR2 SNEGSKA (reference sequence). This CDR3 contains 16 residues. CDR3 bases read: TGCAGTGCTAGAGAAGGGGAGATCTCTGGGGCCAACGTA. Its protein product is CSAREGEISGANV. The entire CDR3 sequence reads CSAREGEISGANVLFF.

This clone was seen repeatedly, ten times or more. The read is 3 residues too short to cover the CDR3 end, so that end is filled in from the germline J gene. The rearrangement links TRBV7-2 to TRBJ1-2; 9 bases map to TRBD1. The V and J ends lost 5 bases and 5 bases, in that order; junction bases with no gene match: 3. Germline assignment: CDR1 SGHTA and CDR2 FQGNSA. The CDR3 sequence is 13 residues long. The DNA read from the CDR3 is TGTGCCAGCAGCGAAGACAGGGGGTATGGC. Translation: CASSEDRGYG. The whole CDR3 reads CASSEDRGYGYTF.